The present T cell receptor (beta chain) was sequenced within a study of regulatory T cells in long-lasting Graves disease (dated by TCRdb to the early 2020s). About the full investigation: Persistent Graves' disease was defined as antithyroid drug treatment for over 5 years with persistently positive TSH receptor autoantibodies. TCR sequencing covered some 13 persistent and some 20 newly diagnosed Graves' disease patients, some 33 samples in total. On average, persistent Graves' disease patients in the clinical cohort had been on antithyroid drugs for approximately ten years. The study was conducted in China and was registered as a clinical trial. Peripheral blood TCR sequencing and RNA sequencing compared persistent Graves' disease patients with newly diagnosed Graves' disease patients. Summary of the overall study and its limitations: Preferential use of TRBV28, TRBJ1-2 and TRBJ2-5 was observed in persistent disease, whereas TRBV20-1 and TRBJ2-1 were favored in newly diagnosed disease. Persistent patients shared more public clonotypes among themselves (around 2,500) than newly diagnosed patients did (about 1,000). Only the TCR beta chain was sequenced and analyzed. Persistent Graves' disease patients showed lower TCR Shannon entropy and fewer highly expanded clones than newly diagnosed patients, suggesting clonal expansion. Peripheral blood alone was examined, since thyroid tissue, which constituted the primary lesion, could not be accessed. The small sample size was acknowledged by the authors as a limitation that may reduce accuracy.

The library was made by multiplex PCR. The sequencer was an Illumina HiSeq 4000. To build TCR beta libraries, CDR3 regions were amplified by Arm-PCR using iRepertoire HTBI primers. Before sequencing, the PCR products went through gel purification. Regarding the original processing steps: Across samples, roughly 60 TRBV and 14 TRBJ segments were identified and used for gene usage analysis of CDR3 amino acid clonotypes. COPE and FqMerger were used to merge filtered high-quality paired reads into contigs. Contigs were aligned with BLAST to IMGT TRBV, TRBD and TRBJ reference genes, and CDR3 was defined per IMGT. Highly expanded clones were defined as clonotypes with a frequency above 0.1%. Shannon entropy was used to measure repertoire diversity, and the Gini coefficient was used to measure V-J evenness. A clonotype found in more than one individual was treated as public. TCRdb reprocessed the public reads (quality trimming at Q25 with fastp, clone calling with MiXCR) and kept in-frame beta chains. Every CDR3 protein is listed once, alongside the most common genes and DNA of its rows. The authors' filters were not applied to this entry. This sample holds fewer than 400,000 distinct CDR3 sequences; 20% to 25% were observed only once. The top ten hold around 20% of the sample.

CDR1 and CDR2, looked up from the germline V gene, are WSHSY and SAAADI. The junction shows trimming of 2 bases on V and 6 bases on J, and the gene matches do not reach 0 bases of it. The CDR3, cysteine through phenylalanine, is 14 amino acids long. The DNA shown is the 42-base CDR3, in frame from base 1. This clonotype came up a few times. Its antigen is currently not known. Per-base qualities were not stored, and no clone one base away is much larger. Read against the paper, the sample's time point label means: persistent/refractory GD, antithyroid drugs over 5 years with positive TRAb. For both TCR sequencing and RNA sequencing, RNA was extracted from PBMCs using TRIzol. The diagnosis of Graves' disease followed American Thyroid Association guidelines. Patients were recruited from an endocrinology department in Xi'an, China. Each patient gave around 9 milliliters of peripheral blood, collected in an EDTA anticoagulant tube. PBMCs were isolated by Ficoll Paque Plus density gradient separation without further T cell sorting. RNA quality was checked with an Agilent 2100 Bioanalyzer and agarose gel, and concentration with a NanoDrop 2000.

The TCR sequence derives from a female donor with Graves disease. The sequences come from peripheral blood mononuclear cells (PBMCs), collected when the disease was refractory, from a patient treated with antithyroid drugs. The receptor chain draws on TRBV10-2 and TRBJ1-6, and 8 bases in between align with TRBD1. CDR3 protein: CASSEQGANSPLHF. The sequence in DNA is TGCGCCAGCAGTGAGCAGGGGGCTAATTCACCCCTCCACTTT.